This entry lists 28 T cell receptor beta chains sequenced from one sample in a study of shared clonotypes between healthy human individuals. Profiling relied on immunoSEQ multiplex PCR, and the TCRdb table lists in-frame clones only, not all of them. The repertoire includes about 1.5 million clones, 96% of them detected once, and roughly 1.2% sits in the top ten. Sequenced sample: naive CD4+ T cells sorted from blood. As for subset: CD45RA+ positively selected. These TCRs come from a man aged 30-40 years in good health.

Comment on this clone: Other DNA sequences in the sample encode the same CDR3. This rearrangement joins TRBV18 to TRBJ1-5; D unclear. The CDR3 sequence is 12 residues long. Germline CDR1 reads KGHSH; CDR2 reads LQKENI. V gave up 2 bases and J gave up 7 bases, with 6 bases separating them. The CDR3 DNA sequence: TGTGCCAGCTCACCAGGGAACCAGCCCCAGCATTTT. Translated, it gives CASSPGNQPQHF.

The chain uses TRBV11-2 and TRBJ2-5; TRBD2 might be the D (5 bases). There are 14 residues in the CDR3. The V gene's germline CDR1 is SGHAT and CDR2 FQNNGV. V was pared by 5 bases and J by 1 base, with 11 bases between. CDR3 protein: CASSPAGSQETQYF. CDR3 in DNA: TGTGCCAGCAGCCCGGCGGGCAGCCAAGAGACCCAGTACTTC.

The chain employs TRBV28 and TRBJ1-3; possibly TRBD1 for D (6 bases). The germline V and J ends were trimmed by 6 bases and 0 bases, with 18 bases remaining between them. The CDR3 consists of 17 residues. The germline V gene encodes CDR1 MDHEN and CDR2 SYDVKM. The CDR3 loop reads CASRGTPSFYSGNTIYF. CDR3 nucleotide sequence: TGTGCCAGCAGAGGGACACCGTCATTTTACTCTGGAAACACCATATATTTT.

This chain joins TRBV7-9 and TRBJ2-7; the match to TRBD1 covers 10 bases. Unmatched junction bases numbered 8, after V lost 5 bases and J lost 7 bases. In germline, CDR1 is SEHNR, CDR2 FQNEAQ (reference sequence). The CDR3 extends over 14 amino acids. Written as DNA, the CDR3 is TGTGCCAGCAGCCCCGACAGGGGGCTCAAGGAGCAGTACTTC. Residues: CASSPDRGLKEQYF.

The chain recombines TRBV19 with TRBJ1-2, with D perhaps matching TRBD1 (5 bases). Trimming pared 3 bases from V and 0 bases from J, leaving 14 bases between. This CDR3 contains 16 residues. Looked up from germline, CDR1 is LNHDA and CDR2 is SQIVND (reference sequence). CDR3 nucleotide sequence: TGTGCCAGTAGTATTAACGCGGGGGAGACTAACTATGGCTACACCTTC. It yields the protein CASSINAGETNYGYTF. The complete variable domain, with remaining parts taken from reference TRBV19 and TRBJ1-2, reads DGGITQSPKYLFRKEGQNVTLSCEQNLNHDAMYWYRQDPGQGLRLIYYSQIVNDFQKGDIAEGYSVSREKKESFPLTVTSAQKNPTAFYLCASSINAGETNYGYTFGSGTRLTVV.

The genes are TRBV28 and TRBJ1-5, with 8 nucleotides matching TRBD1. CDR3 length: 15 residues. Germline values: CDR1 MDHEN, CDR2 SYDVKM. V lost 9 bases, J lost 3 bases, and 10 bases stayed unmatched. The CDR3 spells CASLRLQGDNQPQHF. CDR3 coding DNA: TGTGCCAGTTTGAGGTTACAGGGGGACAATCAGCCCCAGCATTTT.

The chain links TRBV7-9 to TRBJ2-6; TRBD1 matches at 7 bases. Unmatched junction bases numbered 4, after V lost 2 bases and J lost 0 bases. This CDR3 spans 17 amino acids. Per the germline V gene, CDR1 is SEHNR and CDR2 is FQNEAQ (reference sequence). The CDR3 DNA is TGTGCCAGCAGCTTAACGACAGGGCGCTCTGGGGCCAACGTCCTGACTTTC. It encodes CASSLTTGRSGANVLTF.

This rearrangement joins TRBV25-1 to TRBJ1-4; a weak D match, TRBD1 (6 bases). This CDR3 is built from 14 residues. From germline, CDR1 is MGHDK and CDR2 SYGVNS. Trimming pared 3 bases from V and 7 bases from J, leaving 12 bases between. CDR3 in amino acids: CASSDRGVREKLFF. The CDR3 region has the DNA TGTGCCAGCAGTGACAGGGGCGTGCGTGAAAAACTGTTTTTT.

The V call is TRBV5-1, the J call TRBJ2-2; D unresolved. Per germline, CDR1 SGHRS and CDR2 YFSETQ. This CDR3 is 14 amino acids long. Trimming removed 4 bases at V and 5 bases at J, with 12 bases between. The CDR3, as DNA: TGCGCCAGCAGCCCCGATCTCGGGACCGGGGAGCTGTTTTTT. Its translation: CASSPDLGTGELFF.

The chain is built from TRBV7-6 and TRBJ2-3; D uncertain. Germline V gene sequence: CDR1 SGHVS, CDR2 FNYEAQ. V was pared by 5 bases and J by 0 bases, with 15 bases between. CDR3 size: 16 residues. Here the CDR3 reads CASSPIQFPSTDTQYF. The DNA of the CDR3 is TGTGCCAGCAGCCCAATACAGTTTCCTAGCACAGATACGCAGTATTTT.

The V and J genes are TRBV6-1 and TRBJ2-3, with 9 bases lining up with TRBD2. The CDR3 is 17 amino acids. The junction had 10 bases not matched to a gene; V was cut back by 3 bases and J by 3 bases. CDR1 and CDR2 from the germline V gene are MNHNS and SASEGT. The CDR3 sequence: CASSDELSGRGTDTQYF. The DNA for the CDR3 is TGTGCCAGCAGTGATGAGCTTAGCGGGAGAGGAACAGATACGCAGTATTTT.

The CDR3 is CASSPLTSGTTDTQYF. CDR3 sequence (DNA): TGTGCCAGCTCACCTTTGACTAGCGGTACCACAGATACGCAGTATTTT. The chain employs TRBV18 and TRBJ2-3; 9 positions agree with TRBD2. The CDR3 sequence is 16 residues long. The V gene end was trimmed by 3 bases and the J gene end by 2 bases; junction bases not matched to a gene: 6. Germline V lookup: CDR1 KGHSH, CDR2 LQKENI.

This chain connects TRBV11-2 to TRBJ2-7; 10 bases agree with TRBD2. The CDR3 contains 14 residues. With V trimmed by 5 bases and J by 3 bases, 4 bases remained unmatched. Germline-derived CDR1 and CDR2 are SGHAT and FQNNGV. The CDR3: CASSQREGIYEQYF. CDR3 DNA: TGTGCCAGCAGCCAGCGGGAGGGCATCTACGAGCAGTACTTC.

The rearrangement joins TRBV7-8 to TRBJ2-3, with 8 bases aligning to TRBD2. This CDR3 comprises 15 residues. J was trimmed by 2 bases and V by 2 bases; bases with no gene match: 3. The V gene's germline CDR1 is SGHVS and CDR2 FQNEAQ. This CDR3 is CASSLIAGLTDTQYF. The DNA for the CDR3 is TGTGCCAGCAGCTTAATAGCGGGGCTCACAGATACGCAGTATTTT.

J is TRBJ2-7 and V is TRBV7-2, with a weak D call TRBD1 (7 bases). Germline V lookup: CDR1 SGHTA, CDR2 FQGNSA. CDR3 size: 15 residues. V lost 4 bases to trimming and J lost 3 bases, with 16 bases between them. This CDR3 reads CASSWGAGGYYEQYF. Written as DNA, the CDR3 is TGTGCCAGCAGCTGGGGGGCAGGGGGGTACTACGAGCAGTACTTC.

CDR3: CASSLDRREQFF. The DNA for the CDR3 is TGTGCCAGCAGTTTAGACAGGCGTGAGCAGTTCTTC. The V call is TRBV28, the J call TRBJ2-1; the D gene is possibly TRBD1 (6 bases). The CDR3 consists of 12 residues. With 2 bases removed from V and 9 bases from J, the gap between germline ends came to 8 bases. In germline, CDR1 is MDHEN, CDR2 SYDVKM.

This clone was counted once. J is TRBJ2-7 and V is TRBV21-1; no check of the table's D call, TRBD2, against the DNA was made. TRBV21-1 is shown as a pseudogene. This CDR3 has 14 amino acids. The CDR3 DNA is TGTGCCAGCAGCACCCGAAGGGGAGGCAATTCGAGGGACTTC. It encodes CASSTRRGGNSRDF.

V and J are TRBV2 and TRBJ2-5; 8 bases fit TRBD2. The V gene end was trimmed by 4 bases and the J gene end by 3 bases; junction bases not matched to a gene: 4. The CDR3 contains 14 residues. Germline CDR1 reads SNHLY; CDR2 reads FYNNEI. For the CDR3, the DNA is TGTGCCAGCAGTGCAGTAGCGGGAAAAGAGACCCAGTACTTC. It codes for CASSAVAGKETQYF.

The J gene is TRBJ2-1, the V gene TRBV9; TRBD2 matches 10 bases. Germline CDR1 SGDLS, CDR2 YYNGEE. V shed 2 bases and J 7 bases; nucleotides not matched to a gene: 6. The CDR3 covers 15 residues. In DNA form, the CDR3 reads TGTGCCAGCAGCGTGCGGCTAGCGGGAGTGAATGAGCAGTTCTTC. Protein: CASSVRLAGVNEQFF.

The CDR3 nucleotides read TGTGCCAGCAGCTCCGGGACTAGCGGAACGACTAGCACAGATACGCAGTATTTT. As protein: CASSSGTSGTTSTDTQYF. The V call is TRBV9, the J call TRBJ2-3; TRBD2 matches 11 bases. J lost 0 bases, V lost 4 bases, and 10 bases had no gene match. The germline CDR1 and CDR2 sequences are SGDLS and YYNGEE. The CDR3 has 18 amino acids.

V and J are TRBV19 and TRBJ1-1, with no clear D. The germline V and J ends were trimmed by 6 bases and 3 bases, with 5 bases remaining between them. The CDR3 contains 11 residues. Germline V CDR1 and CDR2: LNHDA, SQIVND (reference sequence). CDR3 in DNA: TGTGCCAGTAGGGGCTACACTGAAGCTTTCTTT. Protein: CASRGYTEAFF. The full variable domain, rest sourced from reference TRBV19 and TRBJ1-1, is DGGITQSPKYLFRKEGQNVTLSCEQNLNHDAMYWYRQDPGQGLRLIYYSQIVNDFQKGDIAEGYSVSREKKESFPLTVTSAQKNPTAFYLCASRGYTEAFFGQGTRLTVV.

The chain is built from TRBV5-4 and TRBJ2-5, with 9 bases fitting TRBD2. Germline V gene lookup returns CDR1 SGHNT and CDR2 YYREEE (reference sequence). The CDR3 has 15 residues. V lost 4 bases, J lost 9 bases, and 13 bases stayed unmatched. CDR3 in amino acids: CASSAGTSRQGAQYF. CDR3 in DNA: TGTGCCAGCAGCGCAGGGACTAGCAGGCAAGGAGCCCAGTACTTC.

The chain employs TRBV7-6 and TRBJ2-3; 11 nucleotides line up with TRBD2. In germline, CDR1 is SGHVS, CDR2 FNYEAQ. V shed 4 bases and J 2 bases; nucleotides not matched to a gene: 11. The CDR3 is 18 amino acids. CDR3 loop: CASSSHSGRGRDTDTQYF. CDR3 nucleotide sequence: TGTGCCAGCAGCTCTCATAGCGGGAGGGGGCGGGACACAGATACGCAGTATTTT.

The J gene is TRBJ2-7, the V gene TRBV19, with a weak D call TRBD1 (5 bases). Trimming removed 0 bases from V and 2 bases from J, with 17 bases in between. This CDR3 is built from 17 residues. Germline V CDR1 and CDR2: LNHDA, SQIVND (reference sequence). CDR3: CASSIDLFDSQAYEQYF. The CDR3 DNA is TGTGCCAGTAGTATAGATCTTTTCGACAGCCAAGCCTACGAGCAGTACTTC.

The chain recombines TRBV7-9 with TRBJ2-1; D is ambiguous. Looked up from germline, CDR1 is SEHNR and CDR2 is FQNEAQ (reference sequence). The CDR3 totals 13 residues. V lost 1 base and J lost 7, with 8 bases in between. CDR3 coding DNA: TGTGCCAGCAGCTTAGAAGGATGGAATGAGCAGTTCTTC. This gives the protein CASSLEGWNEQFF. The complete variable domain, with remaining parts taken from reference TRBV7-9 and TRBJ2-1, reads DTGVSQNPRHKITKRGQNVTFRCDPISEHNRLYWYRQTLGQGPEFLTYFQNEAQLEKSRLLSDRFSAERPKGSFSTLEIQRTEQGDSAMYLCASSLEGWNEQFFGPGTRLTVL.

The genes are TRBV15 and TRBJ2-3; 8 nucleotides agree with TRBD1. J was trimmed by 3 bases and V by 3 bases; bases with no gene match: 5. The CDR3 runs 15 residues. The germline CDR1 and CDR2 sequences are LNHNV and YYDKDF (reference sequence). The CDR3 loop reads CATSRDRVVTDTQYF. DNA of the CDR3: TGTGCCACCAGCAGGGACAGGGTCGTAACAGATACGCAGTATTTT.

This clone was detected once. The J gene is TRBJ2-3, the V gene TRBV28; perhaps D is TRBD1 or TRBD2 (5 bases each). Per germline, CDR1 MDHEN and CDR2 SYDVKM. V lost 3 bases and J 6 bases, leaving 16 bases between the germline ends. The CDR3 has 15 amino acids. This CDR3 reads CASSLRGPGRDTQYF. CDR3 DNA sequence: TGTGCCAGCAGTTTGAGGGGACCAGGTCGGGATACGCAGTATTTT.

This clone is a singleton in its sample. The chain links TRBV27 to TRBJ2-7; 9 bases fit TRBD1. Trimming cost V 5 bases and J 3 bases; bases outside gene matches: 8. CDR1 MNHEY and CDR2 SMNVEV come from the germline V gene (reference sequence). The CDR3 spans 15 residues. The CDR3 here is CASSLTGQGYYEQYF. CDR3 DNA sequence: TGTGCCAGCAGTCTTACCGGACAGGGGTACTACGAGCAGTACTTC.